Here is one T cell receptor beta chain with its context. The record originates from a study of T cell responses to AZD1222 COVID-19 vaccine. The method was immunoSEQ multiplex PCR; TCRdb's version includes in-frame clones alone and lacks a portion of them. The sample has 200,000 or so clones, roughly 92% seen once. V gave up 0 bases and J gave up 1 base; unmatched junction bases: 2. CDR1 is MNHEY and CDR2 is SVGAGI in the germline V gene. The length of the CDR3 is 15 residues. The input for sequencing was peripheral blood, taken 28 days after the second AZD1222 dose. The V gene is TRBV6-5, the J gene TRBJ1-2, with 7 bases identical to TRBD1. This receptor was identified in an adult who received the AZD1222 COVID-19 vaccine. The CDR3 nucleotides are TGTGCCAGCAGTTACTCGGCAGGGGGTAACTATGGCTACACCTTC. It encodes CASSYSAGGNYGYTF.